The 25 T cell receptor beta chains given below trace back to one sample, sequenced in a study of PD-1 and CTLA-4 blockade in melanoma. The data were produced by immunoSEQ multiplex PCR, yet TCRdb's version contains in-frame clones alone and is incomplete. Here the sample spans more than 15,000 clones, about 71% being singletons. The sample in question was CD8+ T cells from peripheral blood, obtained from a patient given anti-PD-1 treatment. The receptors were sampled from a human donor with melanoma.

Relative to its sample, this clone is medium-sized. The chain carries TRBV30 and TRBJ1-5, with D hard to call. Deletions cut 8 bases from V and 0 bases from J, with 20 bases between. This CDR3 region has 16 residues. Germline V lookup: CDR1 GTSNPN, CDR2 SVGIG (reference sequence). The CDR3 sequence: CALSGPGVFSNQPQHF. DNA for the CDR3: TGTGCCCTATCCGGGCCAGGCGTATTTAGCAATCAGCCCCAGCATTTT.

The chain joins TRBV5-4 to TRBJ2-1; D is perhaps TRBD1 (5 bases). Germline CDR1 and CDR2: SGHNT and YYREEE (reference sequence). The CDR3 has 10 amino acids. The CDR3 DNA reads as TGTGTAGCAGGGTACAATGAGCAGTTCTTC. Protein: CVAGYNEQFF.

The V call is TRBV5-1, the J call TRBJ2-6, with D unclear. There are 17 residues in the CDR3. Trimming removed 2 bases from V and 3 bases from J, with 15 bases in between. From germline, CDR1 is SGHRS and CDR2 YFSETQ. CDR3 sequence reads: CASSFGQLFNGANVLTF. The CDR3 nucleotides are TGCGCCAGCAGCTTCGGGCAGCTCTTCAATGGGGCCAACGTCCTGACTTTC.

The rearrangement uses TRBV7-6 and TRBJ1-1; unclear D gene. Germline lookup yields CDR1 SGHVS and CDR2 FNYEAQ. V lost 1 base and J 1 base, leaving 7 bases between the germline ends. The CDR3 spans 14 residues. This CDR3 is CASSLGSGNTEAFF. The DNA for the CDR3 is TGTGCCAGCAGCTTAGGTTCGGGGAACACTGAAGCTTTCTTT. Full variable domain (missing parts from reference TRBV7-6 and TRBJ1-1): GAGVSQSPRYKVTKRGQDVALRCDPISGHVSLYWYRQALGQGPEFLTYFNYEAQQDKSGLPNDRFSAERPEGSISTLTIQRTEQRDSAMYRCASSLGSGNTEAFFGQGTRLTVV.

V usage is TRBV7-6 and J usage is TRBJ1-4, with D perhaps matching TRBD1 (5 bases). With 7 bases removed from V and 8 bases from J, the gap between germline ends came to 14 bases. This CDR3 is built from 13 residues. The germline V gene encodes CDR1 SGHVS and CDR2 FNYEAQ. The DNA of the CDR3 is TGTGCCAGCACCTCCGGGGCAGGGGAAAAACTGTTTTTT. This codes for CASTSGAGEKLFF. Using reference TRBV7-6 and TRBJ1-4 for the parts outside the CDR3, the full variable domain is GAGVSQSPRYKVTKRGQDVALRCDPISGHVSLYWYRQALGQGPEFLTYFNYEAQQDKSGLPNDRFSAERPEGSISTLTIQRTEQRDSAMYRCASTSGAGEKLFFGSGTQLSVL.

The chain combines TRBV7-9 with TRBJ2-5; D possibly uses TRBD1 or TRBD2 (5 bases each). There are 15 residues in the CDR3. CDR1 is SEHNR and CDR2 is FQNEAQ in the germline V gene (reference sequence). V shed 3 bases and J shed 7 bases, with 18 bases lying between them. The chain's CDR3 is CASSLGSRDPRTQYF. In nucleotides, the CDR3 is TGTGCCAGCAGCTTGGGTTCAAGGGACCCTCGGACCCAGTACTTC.

The chain links TRBV24-1 to TRBJ2-5; D is uncertain. V lost 1 base and J 0 bases, leaving 8 bases between the germline ends. CDR1 and CDR2 from the germline V gene are KGHDR and SFDVKD. There are 15 residues in the CDR3. CDR3 sequence (DNA): TGTGCCACCAGTGATTTTCGGGCAGACCAAGAGACCCAGTACTTC. It codes for CATSDFRADQETQYF.

In DNA form, the CDR3 reads TGCGCCAGCAGCTTGTACTGGGGGCAGGGCACGGGTGGCTACACCTTC. It encodes CASSLYWGQGTGGYTF. This chain links TRBV5-1 with TRBJ1-2; D is perhaps TRBD1 (6 bases). Trimming left V 1 base short and J 7 bases short, with 20 bases between. CDR3 length: 16 residues. Germline CDR1 is SGHRS and CDR2 is YFSETQ.

V usage is TRBV2 and J usage is TRBJ2-2; 14 bases agree with TRBD2. This CDR3 has 16 residues. Germline CDR1 is SNHLY and CDR2 is FYNNEI. V lost 6 bases to trimming and J lost 7 bases; unmatched junction nucleotides: 7. The CDR3 sequence is CASSPTSGGANGELFF. The DNA for the CDR3 is TGTGCCAGCAGCCCGACTAGCGGGGGGGCTAACGGGGAGCTGTTTTTT.

This sequence joins TRBV5-6 and TRBJ1-5, with D uncertain. V lost 0 bases and J 0 bases, leaving 10 bases between the germline ends. Germline values: CDR1 SGHDT, CDR2 YYEEEE. The CDR3 spans 16 residues. CDR3 bases: TGTGCCAGCAGCTTGGAACGGGCCCGTAGCAATCAGCCCCAGCATTTT. It codes for CASSLERARSNQPQHF.

The chain carries TRBV28 and TRBJ2-2; 8 bases agree with TRBD2. Trimming at V came to 6 bases and at J to 6 bases, leaving 9 bases not matched to a gene. From germline, CDR1 is MDHEN and CDR2 SYDVKM. This CDR3 is 15 amino acids long. Here the CDR3 reads CASSSGTSNPGELFF. The CDR3 coding sequence is TGTGCCAGCAGCTCCGGGACTAGTAACCCCGGGGAGCTGTTTTTT.

The rearrangement uses TRBV7-9 and TRBJ2-7; TRBD1 aligns across 11 bases. The CDR3 extends over 14 amino acids. The V gene end was trimmed by 5 bases and the J gene end by 4 bases; junction bases not matched to a gene: 4. The germline CDR1 and CDR2 sequences are SEHNR and FQNEAQ (reference sequence). The CDR3 here is CASSAGTGGYEQYF. CDR3 sequence (DNA): TGTGCCAGCAGCGCTGGGACAGGGGGGTACGAGCAGTACTTC.

The V call is TRBV6-5, the J call TRBJ1-5, with D possibly matching TRBD1 (5 bases). Trimming removed 11 bases from V and 5 bases from J, with 19 bases in between. Germline-derived CDR1 and CDR2 are MNHEY and SVGAGI. The CDR3 is made up of 14 amino acids. The CDR3 spells CASQRAGYYQPQHF. The CDR3 nucleotides are TGTGCCTCCCAGAGGGCAGGGTATTATCAGCCCCAGCATTTT.

This clone was seen only a few times. The V and J genes are TRBV24-1 and TRBJ2-3; 7 nucleotides align to TRBD1. The germline V gene has CDR1 KGHDR and CDR2 SFDVKD. V was clipped by 0 bases and J by 5 bases; unmatched bases: 7. CDR3 length: 16 residues. The CDR3 nucleotides are TGTGCCACCAGTGATTTGGGGACAGAGGGTGGAGATACGCAGTATTTT. Translated: CATSDLGTEGGDTQYF.

The chain has TRBV11-2 and TRBJ2-3; 9 positions agree with TRBD1. Germline loops: CDR1 SGHAT, CDR2 FQNNGV. The CDR3 runs to 14 residues. Trimming cost V 7 bases and J 8 bases; bases outside gene matches: 10. The CDR3 reads CASIYRDRDGTQYF. The CDR3 coding sequence is TGTGCCAGCATCTACCGGGACAGGGACGGTACGCAGTATTTT.

The V call is TRBV6-5, the J call TRBJ1-1; no clear D. This CDR3 is built from 11 residues. Germline assignment: CDR1 MNHEY and CDR2 SVGAGI. With 9 bases removed from V and 5 bases from J, the gap between germline ends came to 10 bases. The CDR3 here is CASSWGTEAFF. Written as DNA, the CDR3 is TGTGCCAGTTCTTGGGGTACTGAAGCTTTCTTT.

This chain uses TRBV28 with TRBJ2-7, with 8 bases aligning to TRBD1. This CDR3 comprises 15 residues. Germline V lookup: CDR1 MDHEN, CDR2 SYDVKM. V lost 6 bases and J lost 5; bases outside the gene matches: 12. The CDR3 coding sequence is TGTGCCAGCAGCCTAACCCGACAGGGGTTGGACGAGCAGTACTTC. Amino acid sequence: CASSLTRQGLDEQYF.

The chain recombines TRBV6-5 with TRBJ2-6; D might be TRBD1 (5 bases). Trimming took 8 bases from V and 0 from J, leaving 11 bases between them. The CDR3 is 15 residues long. The germline V gene has CDR1 MNHEY and CDR2 SVGAGI. DNA for the CDR3: TGTGCCAGCGGGATAGGGGTCTCTGGGGCCAACGTCCTGACTTTC. It specifies CASGIGVSGANVLTF.

This chain uses TRBV6-5 with TRBJ2-7; TRBD1 matches at 7 bases. Germline V gene sequence: CDR1 MNHEY, CDR2 SVGAGI. Germline trimming cut 2 bases from V and 3 bases from J; bases unmatched to any gene: 7. This CDR3 has 15 amino acids. CDR3 nucleotide sequence: TGTGCCAGCAGTTACGACCAGGGGGACGTCTACGAGCAGTACTTC. It is translated as CASSYDQGDVYEQYF.

This chain connects TRBV5-5 to TRBJ2-6; D remains ambiguous. CDR3 length: 14 amino acids. Trimming pared 4 bases from V and 2 bases from J, leaving 7 bases between. Germline CDR1 is SGHKS and CDR2 is YYEKEE (reference sequence). CDR3 DNA: TGTGCCAGCAGCCCTTTTGCTGGGGCCAACGTCCTGACTTTC. Its translation: CASSPFAGANVLTF.

In this sample, this clone turned up a few times. The V call is TRBV27, the J call TRBJ2-1, with D hard to call. CDR3 size: 11 residues. Germline-derived CDR1 and CDR2 are MNHEY and SMNVEV (reference sequence). V lost 5 bases, J lost 6 bases, and 5 bases lay in between. This CDR3 reads CASSMSNEQFF. The CDR3 region has the DNA TGTGCCAGCAGTATGAGCAATGAGCAGTTCTTC.

This clone was counted a few times. The rearrangement joins TRBV7-9 to TRBJ1-2, with D perhaps matching TRBD1 (6 bases). Germline loops: CDR1 SEHNR, CDR2 FQNEAQ (reference sequence). The CDR3 totals 16 residues. V lost 1 base and J lost 7, with 19 bases in between. In nucleotides, the CDR3 is TGTGCCAGCAGCTTAGATCTCACCGCAGGGGCTGGTGGCTACACCTTC. Protein: CASSLDLTAGAGGYTF.

The rearrangement links TRBV27 to TRBJ2-7; the match to TRBD2 covers 8 bases. CDR1 and CDR2 from the germline V gene are MNHEY and SMNVEV (reference sequence). V was clipped by 6 bases and J by 5 bases; unmatched bases: 6. The CDR3 is 13 residues long. The DNA of the CDR3 is TGTGCCAGCAGGGTGGGACTAGGGGACGAGCAGTACTTC. Translated, it gives CASRVGLGDEQYF.

This clone is a singleton in its sample. This sequence joins TRBV9 and TRBJ2-5, with TRBD1 as a possible D gene (5 bases). The CDR3 covers 13 residues. Germline V CDR1 and CDR2: SGDLS, YYNGEE. With 4 bases removed from V and 5 bases from J, the gap between germline ends came to 12 bases. The chain's CDR3 is CASSPGHEETQYF. The CDR3 DNA reads TGTGCCAGCAGCCCCGGACACGAGGAGACCCAGTACTTC.

The chain employs TRBV5-5 and TRBJ2-7; 7 bases agree with TRBD2. Looked up from germline, CDR1 is SGHKS and CDR2 is YYEKEE (reference sequence). Germline trimming cut 4 bases from V and 3 bases from J; bases unmatched to any gene: 1. The CDR3 extends over 12 amino acids. The CDR3 coding sequence is TGTGCCAGCAGCCCGGGGGGCTACGAGCAGTACTTC. Protein product: CASSPGGYEQYF. Drawing the rest from reference TRBV5-5 and TRBJ2-7, the complete variable domain is DAGVTQSPTHLIKTRGQQVTLRCSPISGHKSVSWYQQVLGQGPQFIFQYYEKEERGRGNFPDRFSARQFPNYSSELNVNALLLGDSALYLCASSPGGYEQYFGPGTRLTVT.